Presented here are 27 T cell receptor beta chains from one specimen sequenced in a study of blood T cell repertoires in COVID-19 (TCRdb year 2020). The library was made by the immunoSEQ multiplex PCR assay. In its TCRdb copy, this immuneACCESS table keeps in-frame sequences only and misses some clones. Where compared with another copy, unresolved V genes explain less than half of these, and the others have no known cause. The sample has over 150,000 clones on record, more than 60% of them singletons. The ten biggest clones cover around 2.8% of the sample. Sequencing was performed on peripheral blood. These receptors all come from a man between 70 and 80 years old with acute or convalescent COVID-19.

The gene calls are TRBV10-1 and TRBJ2-7; tentative D call: TRBD1 (6 bases). Germline CDR1 reads WNHNN; CDR2 reads SYGVQD (reference sequence). V lost 4 bases and J 2 bases, leaving 9 bases between the germline ends. This CDR3 is 13 amino acids long. The CDR3 sequence: CASSVGTPYEQYF. The CDR3 DNA reads TGCGCCAGCAGTGTTGGGACACCCTACGAGCAGTACTTC.

Written as DNA, the CDR3 is TGTGCCAGCAGCGTCTTAGGACAGGCTAATTCACCCCTCCACTTT. Protein sequence: CASSVLGQANSPLHF. The genes are TRBV9 and TRBJ1-6, with 7 bases lining up with TRBD1. Germline V CDR1 and CDR2: SGDLS, YYNGEE. V lost 2 bases and J lost 6; bases outside the gene matches: 5. The CDR3 totals 15 residues. The full variable domain, completed using reference TRBV9 and TRBJ1-6, is DSGVTQTPKHLITATGQRVTLRCSPRSGDLSVYWYQQSLDQGLQFLIQYYNGEERAKGNILERFSAQQFPDLHSELNLSSLELGDSALYFCASSVLGQANSPLHFGNGTRLTVT.

This chain uses TRBV7-9 with TRBJ2-7; TRBD2 matches 11 bases. The CDR3 has 14 residues. Per germline, CDR1 SEHNR and CDR2 FQNEAQ (reference sequence). Losses at the gene ends were 1 base for V and 9 bases for J; bases not matched to a gene: 5. The CDR3 coding sequence is TGTGCCAGCAGCTTAGGAACTAGCGGGGGCCTGCAGTACTTC. This codes for CASSLGTSGGLQYF.

The chain has TRBV19 and TRBJ2-1; possibly TRBD2 for D (5 bases). The CDR3 has 16 residues. Germline V gives CDR1 LNHDA, CDR2 SQIVND (reference sequence). The ends were cut back, 3 bases at V and 4 bases at J, with 16 bases in the middle. CDR3 nucleotide sequence: TGTGCCAGTAGTATTGTAAGCGGTCAAGGGTACAATGAGCAGTTCTTC. This gives the protein CASSIVSGQGYNEQFF.

The chain carries TRBV1 and TRBJ2-7; the table's D call TRBD1 went unverified against the DNA. TRBV1 is described as a pseudogene. The CDR3 runs to 15 residues. The CDR3 region is CTSSQAGQQRYEQYF. As DNA, the CDR3 is TGCACCAGCAGCCAAGCGGGACAGCAACGCTACGAGCAGTACTTC.

This clone was seen a single time. The gene calls are TRBV4-2 and TRBJ1-2; TRBD1 matches at 7 bases. CDR3 length: 16 residues. Trimming cost V 5 bases and J 1 base; bases outside gene matches: 10. Germline V gene sequence: CDR1 LGHNA, CDR2 YNFKEQ. The CDR3 reads CASSSRDSEVNYGYTF. The CDR3 nucleotides read TGTGCCAGCAGCTCCCGGGACAGCGAAGTTAACTATGGCTACACCTTC.

The chain has TRBV28 and TRBJ2-1; no clear D. This CDR3 region has 15 residues. Trimming took off 1 base at V and 0 bases at J, with 7 bases between the two ends. Germline CDR1 MDHEN, CDR2 SYDVKM. CDR3 nucleotides: TGTGCCAGCAGTTTATTGGTAGCCTCCTACAATGAGCAGTTCTTC. Protein sequence: CASSLLVASYNEQFF.

This chain links TRBV5-5 with TRBJ1-2, with TRBD1 as a possible D gene (5 bases). V was clipped by 4 bases and J by 1 base, with 14 bases between them. The germline gives CDR1 SGHKS, CDR2 YYEKEE (reference sequence). The CDR3 extends over 15 amino acids. CDR3 sequence: CASSRDGGFNYGYTF. In nucleotides, the CDR3 is TGTGCCAGCAGCAGAGACGGGGGATTTAACTATGGCTACACCTTC.

V usage is TRBV6-5 and J usage is TRBJ1-5, with D maybe TRBD1 (5 bases). V was cut by 5 bases and J by 9 bases, with 14 bases left in between. The CDR3 has 13 residues. The germline V gene encodes CDR1 MNHEY and CDR2 SVGAGI. For the CDR3, the DNA is TGTGCCAGCAGTCCGGACACCTTTCGGCCCCAGCATTTT. It encodes CASSPDTFRPQHF.

The genes are TRBV6-6 and TRBJ2-1; maybe TRBD2 (6 bases). Trimming shortened V by 5 bases and J by 12 bases, and 17 bases separated the two germline ends. CDR1 is MNHNY and CDR2 is SVGAGI in the germline V gene (reference sequence). The CDR3 totals 13 residues. CDR3 sequence: CASSLTTGVAQFF. The CDR3 DNA follows: TGTGCCAGCAGTCTAACCACGGGAGTGGCGCAGTTCTTC.

The chain is built from TRBV28 and TRBJ1-2, with TRBD1 matching over 7 bases. Germline assignment: CDR1 MDHEN and CDR2 SYDVKM. The CDR3 consists of 15 residues. V shed 6 bases and J 4 bases; nucleotides not matched to a gene: 11. The CDR3 DNA reads as TGTGCCAGCAGCACACAGGGGTCAGAGGGCTATGGCTACACCTTC. Translating it yields CASSTQGSEGYGYTF.

The chain joins TRBV12-3 or TRBV12-4 to TRBJ2-7, with D unclear. CDR3 length equals 11 residues. V was clipped by 4 bases and J by 3 bases, with 4 bases between them. The CDR3, as DNA: TGTGCCAGCAGTTACGGCTACGAGCAGTACTTC. This translates into CASSYGYEQYF.

The chain carries TRBV11-3 and TRBJ2-5; 7 positions agree with TRBD2. Per the germline V gene, CDR1 is SGHNT and CDR2 is YENEEA. This CDR3 is built from 15 residues. The junction had 5 bases not matched to a gene; V was cut back by 1 base and J by 3 bases. CDR3 in amino acids: CASSLGGRGEETQYF. DNA for the CDR3: TGTGCCAGCAGCTTAGGCGGGAGAGGGGAAGAGACCCAGTACTTC.

This chain links TRBV27 with TRBJ2-7; 11 bases agree with TRBD2. Germline V gene data show CDR1 as MNHEY and CDR2 as SMNVEV (reference sequence). The V gene end was trimmed by 2 bases and the J gene end by 3 bases; junction bases not matched to a gene: 9. The CDR3 consists of 17 residues. The CDR3 reads CASSLQMGSGRVYEQYF. In DNA form, the CDR3 reads TGTGCCAGCAGTTTACAAATGGGTAGCGGGAGGGTCTACGAGCAGTACTTC.

This clone has only a few counts. This chain links TRBV5-1 with TRBJ2-3; 9 positions agree with TRBD2. In germline, CDR1 is SGHRS, CDR2 YFSETQ. Trimming removed 1 base from V and 2 bases from J; junction bases left unmatched: 5. CDR3 size: 16 residues. The CDR3 protein is CASSLSLAGNTDTQYF. CDR3 DNA sequence: TGCGCCAGCAGCTTGAGCCTAGCGGGGAACACAGATACGCAGTATTTT. Full variable domain (outside the CDR3, taken from reference TRBV5-1 and TRBJ2-3): KAGVTQTPRYLIKTRGQQVTLSCSPISGHRSVSWYQQTPGQGLQFLFEYFSETQRNKGNFPGRFSGRQFSNSRSEMNVSTLELGDSALYLCASSLSLAGNTDTQYFGPGTRLTVL.

The chain links TRBV5-1 to TRBJ2-1; D might be TRBD1 (6 bases). CDR3 length equals 14 residues. Trimming took 3 bases from V and 8 from J, leaving 15 bases between them. Germline V gene data show CDR1 as SGHRS and CDR2 as YFSETQ. The CDR3 sequence: CASSSNTGLDEQFF. As DNA, the CDR3 is TGCGCCAGCAGCTCAAACACAGGGCTCGATGAGCAGTTCTTC. The full variable domain, its missing parts supplied by reference TRBV5-1 and TRBJ2-1, is KAGVTQTPRYLIKTRGQQVTLSCSPISGHRSVSWYQQTPGQGLQFLFEYFSETQRNKGNFPGRFSGRQFSNSRSEMNVSTLELGDSALYLCASSSNTGLDEQFFGPGTRLTVL.

The CDR3: CASEGPRGSGNTIYF. DNA of the CDR3: TGTGCTAGTGAGGGCCCACGGGGCTCTGGAAACACCATATATTTT. The chain joins TRBV12-5 to TRBJ1-3; no clear D gene. This CDR3 spans 15 amino acids. Per the germline V gene, CDR1 is LGHNT and CDR2 is FRNRAP. V was pared by 7 bases and J by 0 bases, with 13 bases between.

The chain uses TRBV3-1 (or the pseudogene TRBV3-2) and TRBJ2-3; possibly TRBD1 for D (6 bases). The germline CDR1 and CDR2 sequences are LGHDT and YNNKEL (reference sequence). The germline V and J ends were trimmed by 4 bases and 6 bases, with 8 bases remaining between them. This CDR3 contains 12 residues. The CDR3 is CASSLQGDTQYF. CDR3 nucleotide sequence: TGTGCCAGCAGCCTTCAGGGGGATACGCAGTATTTT.

Here the CDR3 reads CASSLNSGEKLFF. In DNA form, the CDR3 reads TGTGCCAGCAGTTTAAATAGTGGTGAAAAACTGTTTTTT. The chain links TRBV27 to TRBJ1-4, with D unclear. The ends were cut back, 2 bases at V and 7 bases at J, with 8 bases in the middle. CDR3 length: 13 amino acids. Germline values: CDR1 MNHEY, CDR2 SMNVEV (reference sequence).

J is TRBJ1-4 and V is TRBV28, with TRBD1 identical over 9 bases. The junction had 4 bases not matched to a gene; V was cut back by 3 bases and J by 5 bases. This CDR3 comprises 15 residues. CDR1 and CDR2 from the germline V gene are MDHEN and SYDVKM. The CDR3 loop is CASSFGGTGNEKLFF. The DNA of the CDR3 is TGTGCCAGCAGTTTTGGCGGGACAGGGAATGAAAAACTGTTTTTT.

V and J are TRBV18 and TRBJ2-4; 12 bases fit TRBD2. The junction had 13 bases not matched to a gene; V was cut back by 1 base and J by 3 bases. The CDR3 has 20 residues. Germline V gives CDR1 KGHSH, CDR2 LQKENI. The CDR3 bases are TGTGCCAGCTCACCACGCTCCGGCCTAGCGGGAGGGCTTGGCAAAAACATTCAGTACTTC. Protein product: CASSPRSGLAGGLGKNIQYF.

The chain has TRBV7-3 and TRBJ2-1; TRBD2 matches at 9 bases. This CDR3 contains 17 residues. Germline CDR1 SGHTA, CDR2 FQGTGA. V lost 5 bases to trimming and J lost 7 bases; unmatched junction nucleotides: 15. This CDR3 reads CASSAKKRGLAQNEQFF. CDR3 sequence (DNA): TGTGCCAGCAGCGCGAAAAAACGGGGACTAGCCCAGAATGAGCAGTTCTTC. Full variable domain (rest looked up from reference TRBV7-3 and TRBJ2-1): GAGVSQTPSNKVTEKGKYVELRCDPISGHTALYWYRQSLGQGPEFLIYFQGTGAADDSGLPNDRFFAVRPEGSVSTLKIQRTERGDSAVYLCASSAKKRGLAQNEQFFGPGTRLTVL.

CDR3 nucleotides: TGTGCCACCAGTGATCCTTCCAGGCGGGAGGATGGGGCCAACGTCCTGACTTTC. As protein: CATSDPSRREDGANVLTF. The chain has TRBV24-1 and TRBJ2-6; 8 nucleotides agree with TRBD2. Germline-derived CDR1 and CDR2 are KGHDR and SFDVKD. V shed 3 bases and J 3 bases; nucleotides not matched to a gene: 9. The CDR3 length is 18 residues.

CDR3 nucleotides: TGCGCCAGCAGCTTGACTAGCGGGGAACCCTACAATGAGCAGTTCTTC. Protein product: CASSLTSGEPYNEQFF. The chain has TRBV5-1 and TRBJ2-1; 10 bases agree with TRBD2. Germline assignment: CDR1 SGHRS and CDR2 YFSETQ. The CDR3 runs to 16 residues. V dropped 1 base and J dropped 2; count of bases not matched to a gene: 3.

CDR3 sequence (DNA): TGCGCCAGCAGCTTGGGGGGGCGAGAGCAGTACTTC. This translates into CASSLGGREQYF. The chain carries TRBV5-1 and TRBJ2-7; possibly TRBD1 for D (6 bases). The CDR3 loop spans 12 amino acids. Looked up from germline, CDR1 is SGHRS and CDR2 is YFSETQ. V lost 0 bases, J lost 7 bases, and 8 bases lay in between.

V usage is TRBV19 and J usage is TRBJ1-5; 7 bases line up with TRBD1. J lost 1 base, V lost 6 bases, and 12 bases had no gene match. The germline V gene has CDR1 LNHDA and CDR2 SQIVND (reference sequence). This CDR3 has 17 residues. CDR3 coding DNA: TGTGCCAGTAGCCGAATCCTCATACAGGGGAGCAATCAGCCCCAGCATTTT. The encoded protein is CASSRILIQGSNQPQHF.

The chain employs TRBV3-1 (or the pseudogene TRBV3-2) and TRBJ1-6, with a tentative D call TRBD1 (5 bases). CDR3 length: 16 amino acids. CDR1 LGHDT and CDR2 YNNKEL come from the germline V gene (reference sequence). The V and J ends lost 0 bases and 5 bases respectively, with 11 bases between them. For the CDR3, the DNA is TGTGCCAGCAGCCAAGATAAGGGCAGGGATAATTCACCCCTCCACTTT. It yields the protein CASSQDKGRDNSPLHF.